A single TCR beta chain is shown here with its context. As yet, its antigen is unknown. These data are taken from a study of cytomegalovirus exposure and HLA in healthy donors. Overall study: Genotyping showed roughly 76% of 398 donors falling in the Caucasian-associated ancestry cluster. Study-wide results and limits: What was likely a sequencing artifact was a cluster of highly shared sequence variants.

60 Vbeta and 13 Jbeta primers were used in PCR. Repertoires were generated with immunoSEQ multiplex PCR, while TCRdb's copy carries only in-frame clones and drops some. The sample lists around 150,000 clones, around 78% occurring once. Unrecorded immune exposures were likely, despite nominal health at sampling. V lost 2 bases and J lost 5; bases outside the gene matches: 4. This CDR3 comprises 15 residues. Germline V gives CDR1 LNHNV, CDR2 YYDKDF (reference sequence). The chain is built from TRBV15 and TRBJ2-7; 12 nucleotides align to TRBD2. Specimen: PBMCs. The TCR comes from a female donor in good health and CMV-seropositive. The CDR3, as DNA: TGTGCCACCAGCAGACCTAGCGGGAGGGCCGACGAGCAGTACTTC. This sequence encodes CATSRPSGRADEQYF.